This TCR beta chain was captured in a study of blood T cell repertoires in COVID-19. Study at large: Researchers got acute and convalescent COVID-19 samples from the United States, Italy and Spain. From T cells, B-cell-depleted T cells, or PBMCs came the material, which was cDNA or gDNA.

The V gene end was trimmed by 5 bases and the J gene end by 2 bases; junction bases not matched to a gene: 12. CDR1 SGHDT and CDR2 YYEEEE come from the germline V gene. The CDR3 is 18 residues long. In the authors' workflow: Quantification of nucleated cells was approximated via reference gene primer amplification. Method: immunoSEQ multiplex PCR; TCRdb's copy keeps in-frame clones and lacks some. From that table come the V and J calls and clone size; the DNA was used to work out D and trimming. The sample holds about 87,000 clones, less than 80% seen once. Material: peripheral blood. This clonotype was sampled from a woman between 50 and 59 years old with acute or convalescent COVID-19. V gene TRBV5-6 combines with J gene TRBJ1-6, with 8 bases aligning to TRBD1. CDR3 nucleotide sequence: TGTGCCAGCAGTCATCTTTTGGACAGGGAAGCCTATAATTCACCCCTCCACTTT. The encoded protein is CASSHLLDREAYNSPLHF. The entire variable domain, with the rest obtained from reference TRBV5-6 and TRBJ1-6, is as follows: DAGVTQSPTHLIKTRGQQVTLRCSPKSGHDTVSWYQQALGQGPQFIFQYYEEEERQRGNFPDRFSGHQFPNYSSELNVNALLLGDSALYLCASSHLLDREAYNSPLHFGNGTRLTVT.